Included here is one TCR beta chain sequence, with context. Antigen unknown. These data are taken from a study of shared clonotypes between healthy human individuals. Background on the study: A couple of female and three male donors aged 18 to 49 were enrolled.

The protocol was immunoSEQ multiplex PCR, while the TCRdb copy is restricted to in-frame clones and leaves out a portion. The sample comprises around 2,000,000 clones, 85% to 95% of which are singletons, and more than 0.1% rests with the top ten. Germline V lookup: CDR1 MNHEY, CDR2 SMNVEV (reference sequence). V was shortened by 6 bases and J by 6 bases, with 8 bases between the two germline ends. The CDR3 length is 12 residues. General study findings and limits: In general, naive subsets displayed greater estimated richness than memory subsets did. Limited genetic and exposure-history diversity came from having few donors. An expected dependence of interdonor clonotype sharing on sequencing depth was noted.

The origin of this receptor is a man aged 18 to 30 in good health. The J gene is TRBJ2-2, the V gene TRBV27, with D possibly being TRBD2 (6 bases). Source material: naive CD4+ T cells sorted from blood. Stated subset: CD45RA+ positively selected. The CDR3: CASSRLAGELFF. CDR3 DNA sequence: TGTGCCAGCAGCCGACTAGCCGGGGAGCTGTTTTTT.